This T cell receptor (beta chain) was found in a study of blood T cell repertoires in COVID-19 (dated by TCRdb to about 2020). With regard to the full study: The collaborator samples originated in the United States, Italy and Spain and spanned the acute and convalescent phases of COVID-19. The prospective study material was composed of cDNA or gDNA derived from T cells, B-cell-depleted T cells, or PBMCs. The dataset comprised deeply sampled blood TCRbeta repertoires from subjects exposed to, actively infected with, or recovered from COVID-19. The repertoires were released in a freely available public database intended as a resource for research on the immune response to SARS-CoV-2. The samples were drawn from the first 160 participants of the ongoing ImmuneRACE study and from over 950 subjects provided by 6 global collaborators. A de-identified subject ID, COVID-19 status, age in years and sex were almost always included in the sample metadata. HLA class I and class II types, where available, came from metadata supplied by the sample provider rather than from assay-based typing. On the study overall, not on this receptor specifically: How much clinical and demographic metadata was included differed by source and by participant, and the metadata was provided uncurated.

Looking up the germline V gene yields CDR1 SGDLS and CDR2 YYNGEE. From the cysteine through the phenylalanine, the CDR3 covers 15 amino acids. Of the read, only the CDR3 DNA is kept; its 45 bases are in frame from base 1. Trimming at the junction amounts to 5 bases on V and 4 bases on J, and the germline ends lie 16 bases apart. Turning to this clone: Its antigen has not been determined. Base quality data are lacking; no much larger clone is found one base away.

Participants in the prospective study were aged about 18 to 89 years, lived in 24 United States geographic areas, and enrolled through a virtual design. To assign participants to cohorts, the prospective study relied on clinical history that participants themselves reported in a screening survey and a study questionnaire. Recovered participants in ImmuneRACE Cohort 3 were defined by two consecutive negative NP/OP PCR tests, clearance by a healthcare professional, or resolution of symptoms. Each participant in the prospective study had whole blood, serum and a nasopharyngeal or oropharyngeal swab collected by mobile phlebotomists. Additional blood draws and questionnaires over an approximately two-month period could optionally be provided by prospective study participants. Before DNA extraction, blood samples from the prospective study were shipped at room temperature or frozen. TCRbeta CDR3 regions were amplified from genomic DNA using the immunoSEQ Assay, a bias-controlled multiplex PCR. Per the authors' processing: Within the assay, amplification of reference gene primers was used to estimate how many nucleated cells each sample contained. Sequence reads were collapsed and filtered to measure the absolute abundance of every unique TCRbeta CDR3 rearrangement. For each sample, productive Simpson clonality was calculated as the square root of Simpson's diversity index across productive rearrangements. TCRdb re-hosts the immuneACCESS table, in-frame sequences only. Its copies lack some clones; in the studies checked, an unresolved V gene accounts for under half of them, and the cause for the rest is not known. V and J calls plus clone size are reproduced from that table; the DNA served to infer D and trimming. This sample is represented by around 300,000 clones; about 90% of them were singletons. 1.5% to 2% of the sample goes to the ten largest clones.

This clonotype originated in an older woman who had recovered from COVID-19. The chain uses TRBV9 and TRBJ2-1; TRBD2 is a weak D gene call, 5 bases matching. Sequencing input: PBMCs or T cells enriched from blood (not recorded which). In nucleotide form, the sequence is TGTGCCAGCAGTATCCGGGAAACATTGTACAATGAGCAGTTCTTC. Its protein reads: CASSIRETLYNEQFF.